The 20 T cell receptor beta chains in this list originate from one sample, sequenced in a study of blood T cells in healthy people across ages. A sample-barcoded 5' primer and a J-beta primer mix were used in a second PCR of roughly 7 to 11 cycles. Each CDR3 protein gets one entry after TCRdb re-called the 5' RACE reads with MiXCR. The profile covers about 1.8 million distinct CDR3 sequences, with about 50% appearing a single time and 2.1% taken by the ten largest. Source material: blood. The origin of the receptors is a middle-aged woman in good health.

The V gene is TRBV20-1, the J gene TRBJ2-1; unclear D gene. The V end lost 1 base, the J end lost 8 bases, and 9 bases lay between the germline ends. CDR3 size: 12 residues. CDR1 DFQATT and CDR2 SNEGSKA come from the germline V gene (reference sequence). The CDR3 region has the DNA TGCAGTGCTAGAGTGGACCGGCATGAGCAGTTCTTC. Its translation: CSARVDRHEQFF.

This clonotype was seen only a few times. This chain joins TRBV20-1 and TRBJ2-7, with a possible D match to TRBD2 (6 bases). The assigned J gene may be wrong: the sequence end matches TRBJ2-5 better. CDR1 DFQATT and CDR2 SNEGSKA come from the germline V gene (reference sequence). This CDR3 is 13 amino acids long. CDR3 DNA: TGCAGTGCTCAGCTAGCGATCGGGCAGACCCAGTACTTC. As protein: CSAQLAIGQTQYF.

This clonotype has ten or more counts. V gene TRBV27 combines with J gene TRBJ2-1, with 10 bases lining up with TRBD1. V lost 4 bases to trimming and J lost 4 bases; unmatched junction nucleotides: 4. The germline CDR1 and CDR2 sequences are MNHEY and SMNVEV (reference sequence). This CDR3 spans 15 amino acids. In nucleotides, the CDR3 is TGTGCCAGCAGTTCCCGGGACAGGGGTTACAATGAGCAGTTCTTC. Residues: CASSSRDRGYNEQFF.

This sequence joins TRBV27 and TRBJ2-4, with a possible D match to TRBD1 (6 bases). Trimming removed 5 bases from V and 5 bases from J, with 13 bases in between. CDR1 is MNHEY, CDR2 SMNVEV, per germline (reference sequence). This CDR3 has 14 amino acids. CDR3 nucleotide sequence: TGTGCCAGCAGTCGCACAGGGATCCAAAACATTCAGTACTTC. It is translated as CASSRTGIQNIQYF.

The chain combines TRBV20-1 with TRBJ2-1; 9 bases line up with TRBD1. After removal of 3 bases from V and 8 bases from J, the junction contained 11 bases not matched to a gene. This CDR3 region has 15 residues. Germline CDR1 reads DFQATT; CDR2 reads SNEGSKA (reference sequence). Written as DNA, the CDR3 is TGCAGTGCTAGGAAAGGGACAGGGAGGCTCGATGAGCAGTTCTTC. This translates into CSARKGTGRLDEQFF.

Only a few counts were recorded for this clonotype. The chain joins TRBV6-2 or TRBV6-3 to TRBJ2-1; 14 nucleotides agree with TRBD2. This CDR3 region has 16 residues. The germline V gene has CDR1 MNHEY and CDR2 SVGEGT. V lost 2 bases, J lost 4 bases, and 1 base stayed unmatched. The CDR3 protein is CASSYRTSGGYNEQFF. The DNA of the CDR3 is TGTGCCAGCAGTTACCGGACTAGCGGGGGGTACAATGAGCAGTTCTTC.

In DNA form, the CDR3 reads TGCAGCGGCCTTGAGGAGGACTATGGCTACACCTTC. Encoded protein: CSGLEEDYGYTF. This sequence joins TRBV29-1 and TRBJ1-2; no clear D gene. The CDR3 is 12 amino acids. The V gene lost 7 bases and the J gene lost 3 bases, with 12 bases spanning the gap. The germline V gene encodes CDR1 SQVTM and CDR2 ANQGSEA. The full variable domain, completed using reference TRBV29-1 and TRBJ1-2, is SAVISQKPSRDICQRGTSLTIQCQVDSQVTMMFWYRQQPGQSLTLIATANQGSEATYESGFVIDKFPISRPNLTFSTLTVSNMSPEDSSIYLCSGLEEDYGYTFGSGTRLTVV.

CDR3 coding DNA: TGTGCCACTGAAGTGGGGGACCAAGAGACCCAGTACTTC. It codes for CATEVGDQETQYF. The chain is built from TRBV7-9 and TRBJ2-5, with D perhaps TRBD1 or TRBD2 (5 bases each). CDR1 and CDR2 from the germline V gene are SEHNR and FQNEAQ (reference sequence). Trimming took off 10 bases at V and 0 bases at J, with 12 bases between the two ends. This CDR3 has 13 residues.

DNA of the CDR3: TGTGCCAGCAGCGCCCCGGGACTAGCCTACAATGAGCAGTACTTC. Protein sequence: CASSAPGLAYNEQYF. V usage is TRBV13 and J usage is TRBJ2-7, with 9 positions matching TRBD2. Germline trimming cut 5 bases from V and 7 bases from J; bases unmatched to any gene: 12. Germline V gene sequence: CDR1 PRHDT, CDR2 FYEKMQ (reference sequence). The CDR3 is 15 amino acids.

The chain recombines TRBV5-1 with TRBJ2-7; D gene ambiguous. Trimming cost V 0 bases and J 6 bases, with 10 bases left between them. The CDR3 has 13 amino acids. The V gene's germline CDR1 is SGHRS and CDR2 YFSETQ. The CDR3 bases are TGCGCCAGCAGCTTGGCGTCAGTCCCCGAGCAGTACTTC. As protein: CASSLASVPEQYF. Full variable domain (missing parts from reference TRBV5-1 and TRBJ2-7): KAGVTQTPRYLIKTRGQQVTLSCSPISGHRSVSWYQQTPGQGLQFLFEYFSETQRNKGNFPGRFSGRQFSNSRSEMNVSTLELGDSALYLCASSLASVPEQYFGPGTRLTVT.

This clonotype was detected only once. V and J are TRBV15 and TRBJ2-1, with a weak D call TRBD1 (5 bases). CDR3 size: 16 residues. Trimming took off 3 bases at V and 7 bases at J, with 19 bases between the two ends. Per the germline V gene, CDR1 is LNHNV and CDR2 is YYDKDF (reference sequence). The CDR3 loop reads CATSSPPPGFRNEQFF. Written as DNA, the CDR3 is TGTGCCACCAGCAGCCCCCCCCCAGGGTTTAGGAATGAGCAGTTCTTC. The full variable domain, rest sourced from reference TRBV15 and TRBJ2-1, is DAMVIQNPRYQVTQFGKPVTLSCSQTLNHNVMYWYQQKSSQAPKLLFHYYDKDFNNEADTPDNFQSRRPNTSFCFLDIRSPGLGDTAMYLCATSSPPPGFRNEQFFGPGTRLTVL.

This rearrangement joins TRBV6-5 to TRBJ1-2; no reliable D call. Germline CDR1 MNHEY, CDR2 SVGAGI. Trimming stripped 9 bases from V and 3 bases from J, with 20 bases between. CDR3 length equals 15 residues. This CDR3 reads CASTGAPFPYYGYTF. The CDR3 region has the DNA TGTGCCAGTACGGGTGCCCCCTTCCCTTACTATGGCTACACCTTC.

This clonotype was counted only a few times. The chain combines TRBV20-1 with TRBJ2-4, with D unclear. The germline V and J ends were trimmed by 0 bases and 1 base, with 10 bases remaining between them. There are 15 residues in the CDR3. CDR1 DFQATT and CDR2 SNEGSKA come from the germline V gene (reference sequence). CDR3 in amino acids: CSARDLGEAKNIQYF. The CDR3 coding sequence is TGCAGTGCTAGAGATCTTGGCGAGGCCAAAAACATTCAGTACTTC.

Turning to this clonotype: It is likely a read error, because the conserved phenylalanine at the end of the CDR3 is missing. The chain is built from TRBV5-1 and TRBJ2-5, with TRBD1 matching over 8 bases. Trimming removed 4 bases from V and 11 bases from J; junction bases left unmatched: 13. Germline loops: CDR1 SGHRS, CDR2 YFSETQ. This CDR3 region has 14 residues. CDR3 in DNA: TGCGCCAGCAGCCCACAGACAGGGGAGCTGAAGCAGTACTAC. Translating gives CASSPQTGELKQYY.

The sample holds a few counts of this clonotype. The genes are TRBV20-1 and TRBJ2-1; 9 positions agree with TRBD1. Germline V lookup: CDR1 DFQATT, CDR2 SNEGSKA (reference sequence). V shed 5 bases, J shed 2 bases, and the junction held 10 bases outside the gene matches. The CDR3 is made up of 16 amino acids. DNA for the CDR3: TGCAGTGCTTATAAGGGACAGGGTGAGGCCTACAATGAGCAGTTCTTC. The encoded protein is CSAYKGQGEAYNEQFF.

The chain recombines TRBV20-1 with TRBJ2-1; 11 positions agree with TRBD2. The J call is in doubt because the DNA end fits TRBJ2-7 better. CDR1 and CDR2 (germline): DFQATT, SNEGSKA (reference sequence). The CDR3 is 15 amino acids. The CDR3 loop reads CSARASGGTYNEQYF. CDR3 DNA sequence: TGCAGTGCTAGGGCTAGCGGGGGGACATACAATGAGCAGTACTTC.

The CDR3 loop reads CASSQDQEEISTDTQYF. The CDR3 DNA is TGTGCCAGCAGCCAAGATCAGGAGGAAATCAGCACAGATACGCAGTATTTT. The chain carries TRBV3-1 and TRBJ2-3; D perhaps matches TRBD2 (5 bases). The V end was cut by 0 bases, the J end by 0 bases, with 13 bases between. Per the germline V gene, CDR1 is LGHDT and CDR2 is YNNKEL (reference sequence). The CDR3 is 17 residues long.

The chain carries TRBV7-6 and TRBJ2-1; TRBD1 agrees at 9 bases. TRBJ2-7 matches the DNA end more closely, so the J call is doubtful. This CDR3 contains 15 residues. The germline gives CDR1 SGHVS, CDR2 FNYEAQ. The CDR3 DNA reads as TGTGCCAGCAGCATGGACAGGGGCTCCTACAATGAGCAGTACTTC. It translates to CASSMDRGSYNEQYF.

Only a few counts were recorded for this clonotype. The J gene is TRBJ2-3, the V gene TRBV28; 7 nucleotides line up with TRBD1. This CDR3 is 15 amino acids long. Germline V lookup: CDR1 MDHEN, CDR2 SYDVKM. The junction had 8 bases not matched to a gene; V was cut back by 5 bases and J by 3 bases. CDR3 loop: CASSQRQGMTDTQYF. The CDR3 bases are TGTGCCAGCAGTCAAAGACAGGGAATGACAGATACGCAGTATTTT.

This clonotype was counted at least ten times. The rearrangement uses TRBV20-1 and TRBJ2-1, with no clear D. V gave up 4 bases and J gave up 6 bases, with 13 bases separating them. Germline loops: CDR1 DFQATT, CDR2 SNEGSKA (reference sequence). The CDR3 is made up of 13 amino acids. The CDR3: CSAITRRFNEQFF. Written as DNA, the CDR3 is TGCAGTGCTATAACCCGCCGATTCAATGAGCAGTTCTTC.